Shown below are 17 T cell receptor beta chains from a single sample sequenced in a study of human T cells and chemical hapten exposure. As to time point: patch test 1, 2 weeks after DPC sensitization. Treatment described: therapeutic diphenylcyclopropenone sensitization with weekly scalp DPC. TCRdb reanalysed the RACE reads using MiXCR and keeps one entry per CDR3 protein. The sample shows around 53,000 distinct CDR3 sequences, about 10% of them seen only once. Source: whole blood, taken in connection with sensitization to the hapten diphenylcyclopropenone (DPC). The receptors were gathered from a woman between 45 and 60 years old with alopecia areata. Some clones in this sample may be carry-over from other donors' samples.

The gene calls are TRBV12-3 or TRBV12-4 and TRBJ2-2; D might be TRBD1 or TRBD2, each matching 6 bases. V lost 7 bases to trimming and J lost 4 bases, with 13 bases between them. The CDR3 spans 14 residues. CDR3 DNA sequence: TGTGCCAGCATCGAGGGGGGTACCACCGGGGAGCTGTTTTTT. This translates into CASIEGGTTGELFF.

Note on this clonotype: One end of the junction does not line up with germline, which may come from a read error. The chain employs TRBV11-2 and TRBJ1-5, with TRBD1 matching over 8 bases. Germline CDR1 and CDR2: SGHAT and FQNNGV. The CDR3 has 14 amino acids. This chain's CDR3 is CASSFAGGNQPQHF. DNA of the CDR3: TGTGCCAGCAGCTTTGCAGGGGGCAACCAGCCCCAGCATTTT.

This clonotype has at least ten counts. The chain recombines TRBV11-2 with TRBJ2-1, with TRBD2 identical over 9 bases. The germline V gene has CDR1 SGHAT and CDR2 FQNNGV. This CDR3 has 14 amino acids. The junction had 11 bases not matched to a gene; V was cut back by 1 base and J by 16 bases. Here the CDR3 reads CASSLGGRVSIEFF. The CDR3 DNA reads TGTGCCAGCAGCTTAGGCGGGAGGGTATCAATTGAATTCTTC.

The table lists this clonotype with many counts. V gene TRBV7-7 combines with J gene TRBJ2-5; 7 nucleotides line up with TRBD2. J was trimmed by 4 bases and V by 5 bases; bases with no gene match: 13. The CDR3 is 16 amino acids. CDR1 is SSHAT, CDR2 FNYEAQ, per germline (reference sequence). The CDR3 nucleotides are TGTGCCAGCAGCGCCGGGGTTAGCGGGTCCCTAGAGACCCAGTACTTC. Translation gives CASSAGVSGSLETQYF. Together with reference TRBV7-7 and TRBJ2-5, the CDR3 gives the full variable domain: GAGVSQSPRYKVTKRGQDVTLRCDPISSHATLYWYQQALGQGPEFLTYFNYEAQPDKSGLPSDRFSAERPEGSISTLTIQRTEQRDSAMYRCASSAGVSGSLETQYFGPGTRLLVL.

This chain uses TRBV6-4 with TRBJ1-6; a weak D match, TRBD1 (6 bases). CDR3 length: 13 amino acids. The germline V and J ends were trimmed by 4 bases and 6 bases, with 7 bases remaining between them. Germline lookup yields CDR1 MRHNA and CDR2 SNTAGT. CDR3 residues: CASSGQANSPLHF. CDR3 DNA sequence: TGTGCCAGCAGTGGACAGGCTAATTCACCCCTCCACTTT.

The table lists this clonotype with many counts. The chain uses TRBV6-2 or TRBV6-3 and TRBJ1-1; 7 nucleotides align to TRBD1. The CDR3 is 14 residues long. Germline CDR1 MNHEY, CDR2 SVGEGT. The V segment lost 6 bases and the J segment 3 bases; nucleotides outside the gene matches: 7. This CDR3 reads CASRRGQSYTEAFF. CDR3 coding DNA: TGTGCCAGCAGACGGGGACAGAGTTACACTGAAGCTTTCTTT.

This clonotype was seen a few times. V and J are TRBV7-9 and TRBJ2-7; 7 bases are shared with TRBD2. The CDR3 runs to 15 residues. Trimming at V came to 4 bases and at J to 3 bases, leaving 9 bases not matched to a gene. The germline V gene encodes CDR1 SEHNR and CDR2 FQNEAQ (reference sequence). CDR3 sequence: CASSSKSGNYYEQYF. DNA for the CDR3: TGTGCCAGCAGCTCGAAGAGCGGGAATTACTACGAGCAGTACTTC.

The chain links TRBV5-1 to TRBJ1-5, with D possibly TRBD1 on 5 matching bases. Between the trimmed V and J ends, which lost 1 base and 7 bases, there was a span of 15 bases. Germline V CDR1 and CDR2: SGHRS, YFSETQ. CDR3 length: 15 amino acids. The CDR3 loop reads CASSLFVGRFQPQHF. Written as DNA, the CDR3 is TGCGCCAGCAGCTTGTTCGTGGGGCGCTTCCAGCCCCAGCATTTT.

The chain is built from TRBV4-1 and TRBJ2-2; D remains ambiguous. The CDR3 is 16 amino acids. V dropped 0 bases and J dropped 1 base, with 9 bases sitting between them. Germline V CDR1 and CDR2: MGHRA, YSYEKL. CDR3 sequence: CASSQDGSENTGELFF. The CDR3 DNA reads TGCGCCAGCAGCCAAGATGGATCGGAGAACACCGGGGAGCTGTTTTTT.

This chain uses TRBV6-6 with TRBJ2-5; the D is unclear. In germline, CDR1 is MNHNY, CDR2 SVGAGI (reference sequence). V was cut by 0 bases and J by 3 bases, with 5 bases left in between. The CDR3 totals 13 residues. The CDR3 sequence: CASSYSGEETQYF. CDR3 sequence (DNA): TGTGCCAGCAGTTACTCTGGGGAAGAGACCCAGTACTTC.

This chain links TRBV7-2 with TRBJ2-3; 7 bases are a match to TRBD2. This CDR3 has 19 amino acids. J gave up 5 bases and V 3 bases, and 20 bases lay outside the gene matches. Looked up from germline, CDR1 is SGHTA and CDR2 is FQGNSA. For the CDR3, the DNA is TGTGCCAGCAGCTTCGGCAGGATGCGGGGGAGCCCCCTCGGAGATACGCAGTATTTT. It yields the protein CASSFGRMRGSPLGDTQYF.

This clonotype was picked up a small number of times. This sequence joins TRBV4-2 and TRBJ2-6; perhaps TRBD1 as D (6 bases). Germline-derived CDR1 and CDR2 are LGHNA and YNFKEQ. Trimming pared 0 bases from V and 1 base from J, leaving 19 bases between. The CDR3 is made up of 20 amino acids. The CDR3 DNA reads TGTGCCAGCAGCCAAGAAATAGTTGTCAGGGGAATGTCTGGGGCCAACGTCCTGACTTTC. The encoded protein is CASSQEIVVRGMSGANVLTF.

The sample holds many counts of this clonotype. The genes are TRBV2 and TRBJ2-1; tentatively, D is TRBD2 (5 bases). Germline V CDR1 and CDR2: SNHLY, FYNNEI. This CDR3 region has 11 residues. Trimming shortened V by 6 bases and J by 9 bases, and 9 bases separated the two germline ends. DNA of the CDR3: TGTGCCAGCAGACGCGGGCTTGAGCAGTTCTTC. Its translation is CASRRGLEQFF.

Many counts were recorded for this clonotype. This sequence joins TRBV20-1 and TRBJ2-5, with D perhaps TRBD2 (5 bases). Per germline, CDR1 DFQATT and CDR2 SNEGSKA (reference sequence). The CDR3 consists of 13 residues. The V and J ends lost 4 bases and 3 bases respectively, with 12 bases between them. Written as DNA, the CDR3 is TGCAGTGCTATTTCGGACTTAGAAGAGACCCAGTACTTC. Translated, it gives CSAISDLEETQYF.

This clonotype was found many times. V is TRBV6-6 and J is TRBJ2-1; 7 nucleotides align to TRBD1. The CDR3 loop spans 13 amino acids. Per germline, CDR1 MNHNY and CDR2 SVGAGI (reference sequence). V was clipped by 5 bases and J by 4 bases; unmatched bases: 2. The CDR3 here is CASSEQGYNEQFF. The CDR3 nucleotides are TGTGCCAGCAGTGAACAGGGGTACAATGAGCAGTTCTTC.

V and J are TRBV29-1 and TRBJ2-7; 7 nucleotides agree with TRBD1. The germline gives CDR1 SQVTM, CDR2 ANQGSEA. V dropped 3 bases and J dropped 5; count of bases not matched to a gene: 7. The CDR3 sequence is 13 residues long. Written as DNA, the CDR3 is TGCAGCGTTGAGTGGCAGGGGGTAGACGAGCAGTACTTC. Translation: CSVEWQGVDEQYF.

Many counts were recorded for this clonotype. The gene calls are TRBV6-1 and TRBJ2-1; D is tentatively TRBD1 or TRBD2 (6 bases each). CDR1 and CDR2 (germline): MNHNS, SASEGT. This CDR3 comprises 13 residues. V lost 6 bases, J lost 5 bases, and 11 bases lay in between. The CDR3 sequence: CASSVGGHNEQFF. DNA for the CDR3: TGTGCCAGCAGCGTAGGGGGGCACAATGAGCAGTTCTTC.